This T cell receptor beta chain is from a study of blood T cells in healthy people across ages. With a J-beta primer mix and a sample-barcoded 5' primer, a second PCR ran roughly 7 to 11 cycles. All cDNA molecules were each tagged by a template-switch adaptor with 12 random nucleotides. TCRdb fed the 5' RACE reads into MiXCR, producing one record per CDR3 protein. Altogether 550,000 to 750,000 distinct CDR3 sequences are present, under 25% being singletons, with the ten largest covering roughly 3.6%. This clonotype was recorded a few times. The germline gives CDR1 MNHNS, CDR2 SASEGT. Trimming took 5 bases from V and 4 from J; bases not matched to a gene: 10. The CDR3 runs to 16 residues.

The sequence derives from an older man in good health. Specimen: blood. The chain recombines TRBV6-1 with TRBJ1-2; 10 nucleotides match TRBD1. The CDR3 loop is CASSRGQGVVTYGYTF. In DNA, the CDR3 is TGTGCCAGCAGTCGAGGACAGGGGGTAGTCACCTATGGCTACACCTTC.